The clone carrying this TCR beta chain was seen only a few times. Its antigen is unidentified. The source of the sample is a study of T cell repertoires in cytomegalovirus infection. Across the whole study: Selected CMV epitopes included recently identified HLA-C-restricted ones as well as well-studied HLA-B-restricted ones. Signatures in public TCR beta sequences pointed to both CMV infection and matching HLA type. Study-level results: Across the ex vivo response, the dominant clonotypes were HLA-C-restricted CMV-specific TCR beta clonotypes.

One entry per CDR3 protein, called by TCRdb with MiXCR from the reads. The profile shows 830,000 or so distinct CDR3 sequences, around a third of them singletons. The CDR3 is 14 amino acids. V was cut by 10 bases and J by 6 bases, with 18 bases left in between. CDR1 and CDR2 from the germline V gene are SEHNR and FQNEAQ (reference sequence). The TCR comes from a human donor in good health (CMV status not recorded). Some clones in this sample may be carry-over from other donors' samples. Sequenced here: cultured CD8+ T cells from PBMCs, sampled from culture after CMV antigen stimulation. This chain joins TRBV7-9 and TRBJ2-2; D is possibly TRBD2 (6 bases). Here the CDR3 reads CATQLQRAPGELFF. CDR3 DNA sequence: TGTGCCACCCAGTTGCAGCGGGCACCCGGGGAGCTGTTTTTT.